Below, one TCR beta chain is given with its context. Individuals drawn from approximately 26 US areas were about 18 to 95 years old. This sample is part of a study of blood T cell repertoires in COVID-19. Profiled with immunoSEQ multiplex PCR; TCRdb holds only in-frame clones, not every one. The table has just under 250,000 clones, roughly 90% seen once. Germline loops: CDR1 MGHRA, CDR2 YSYEKL. The CDR3 is 20 amino acids. V dropped 3 bases and J dropped 0; count of bases not matched to a gene: 10. The clonotype comes from a woman aged 25 to 45 who had recovered from COVID-19. This sequence joins TRBV4-1 and TRBJ2-6; 11 bases line up with TRBD2. Sequenced material: PBMCs or T cells enriched from blood (not recorded which). CDR3 residues: CASSHPRGLAGGSGANVLTF. The CDR3 bases are TGCGCCAGCAGCCACCCTAGAGGGCTAGCGGGAGGCTCTGGGGCCAACGTCCTGACTTTC.